This T cell receptor (beta chain) stems from a study of OX40 agonist ivuxolimab in advanced cancers. V lost 2 bases and J lost 5; bases outside the gene matches: 15. This CDR3 contains 18 residues. Germline V lookup: CDR1 SGDLS, CDR2 YYNGEE. The assay was immunoSEQ multiplex PCR, and TCRdb's table has in-frame clones only and misses some. The sample includes approximately 58,000 clones, 84% of them seen just once. The chain recombines TRBV9 with TRBJ2-2; 7 bases are a match to TRBD1. This sequence was found in an adult with an advanced solid tumor such as melanoma, head and neck, liver or kidney cancer. The starting material was CD4+ or CD8+ T cells sorted from blood, obtained in a trial of the OX40 agonist ivuxolimab. CDR3 nucleotides: TGTGCCAGCAGCGTCGGTTCAGGATGGGCAGGGGGTACCGGGGAGCTGTTTTTT. It is translated as CASSVGSGWAGGTGELFF.